What follows is one T cell receptor (beta chain) and its context. What it recognizes is unknown. V was shortened by 8 bases and J by 0 bases, with 13 bases between the two germline ends. CDR1 and CDR2 from the germline V gene are ENHRY and SYGVKD. CDR3 length: 15 amino acids. This sample was taken from a study of cytomegalovirus exposure and HLA in healthy donors. The table came from immunoSEQ multiplex PCR; TCRdb's copy has only in-frame clones and leaves some out. The repertoire includes 65,000 or so clones, around 95% of them detected once, and 4.4% sits in the top ten. Findings and limits, study-wide: The study put some 150 TCR beta chains on its list as cytomegalovirus-associated. High specificity and sensitivity for cytomegalovirus status were reported for the classifier. CMV antigen specificity was confirmed in vitro for a few CMV-associated chains.

While the first cohort had 500 to 700 subjects, the donors belonged to the separate validation cohort of over a hundred subjects. Sequences were obtained from PBMCs. V usage is TRBV10-3 and J usage is TRBJ2-2; maybe TRBD2 (5 bases). This clonotype was obtained from a man aged 18 to 35 in good health and CMV-seropositive. The CDR3 protein is CAIPLSGANTGELFF. CDR3 DNA sequence: TGTGCCATCCCGCTGAGCGGTGCGAACACCGGGGAGCTGTTTTTT.